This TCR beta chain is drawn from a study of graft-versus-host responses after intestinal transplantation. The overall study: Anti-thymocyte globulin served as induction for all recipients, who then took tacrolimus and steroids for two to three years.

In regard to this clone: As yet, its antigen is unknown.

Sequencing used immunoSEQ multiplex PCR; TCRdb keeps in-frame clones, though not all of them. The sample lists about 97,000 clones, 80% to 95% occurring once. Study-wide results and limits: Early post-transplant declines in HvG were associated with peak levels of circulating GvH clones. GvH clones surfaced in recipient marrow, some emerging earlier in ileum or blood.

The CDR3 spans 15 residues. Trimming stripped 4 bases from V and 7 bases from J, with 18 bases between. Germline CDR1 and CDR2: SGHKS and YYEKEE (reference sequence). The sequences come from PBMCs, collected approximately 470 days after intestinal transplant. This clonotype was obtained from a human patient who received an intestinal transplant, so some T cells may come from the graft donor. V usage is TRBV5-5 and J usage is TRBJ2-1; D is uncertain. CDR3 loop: CASSRDSALGNEQFF. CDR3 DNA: TGTGCCAGCAGCCGAGACTCGGCCCTTGGGAATGAGCAGTTCTTC.